Given below is one TCR beta chain in context. Its antigen is undetermined. Baseline was the first blood sampling point, followed by cycle 4 day 1 and cycle 7 day 1. Repertoires were generated with immunoSEQ multiplex PCR, while TCRdb's copy carries only in-frame clones and drops some. The repertoire holds approximately 21,000 clones, with more than 65% as singletons. The data originate from a study of OX40 agonist ivuxolimab in advanced cancers. Study summary: The patients received agonistic anti-OX40 (CD134) antibody ivuxolimab. Points from the study as a whole: Dosing at 0.1 to 3.0 mg/kg was accompanied by clonal expansion of CD4+ and CD8+ blood T cells by week 6.

The CDR3 spans 13 residues. J was trimmed by 5 bases and V by 7 bases; bases with no gene match: 7. Germline CDR1 is SGHRS and CDR2 is YFSETQ. This rearrangement joins TRBV5-1 to TRBJ2-7; the match to TRBD1 covers 9 bases. This clonotype originated in an adult with an advanced solid tumor such as melanoma, head and neck, liver or kidney cancer. The sequencing used CD4+ or CD8+ T cells sorted from blood, collected in a trial of the OX40 agonist ivuxolimab. The CDR3 loop is CASRDRDRDEQYF. The DNA of the CDR3 is TGCGCCAGCCGGGACCGGGACAGGGACGAGCAGTACTTC.